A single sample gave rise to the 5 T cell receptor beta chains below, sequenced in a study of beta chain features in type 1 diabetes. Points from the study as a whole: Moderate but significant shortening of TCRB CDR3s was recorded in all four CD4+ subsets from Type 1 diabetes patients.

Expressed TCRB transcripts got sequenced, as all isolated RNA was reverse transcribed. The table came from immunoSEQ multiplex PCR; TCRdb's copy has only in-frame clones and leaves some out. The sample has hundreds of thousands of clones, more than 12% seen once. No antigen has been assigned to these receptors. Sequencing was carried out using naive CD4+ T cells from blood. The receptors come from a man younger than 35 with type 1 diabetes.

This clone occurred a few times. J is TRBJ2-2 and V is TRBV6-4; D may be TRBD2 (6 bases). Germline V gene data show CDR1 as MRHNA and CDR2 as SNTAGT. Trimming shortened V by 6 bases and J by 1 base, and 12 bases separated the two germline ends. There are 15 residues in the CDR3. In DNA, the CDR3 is TGTGCCAGCAGCCGGGACTCCCTGAACACCGGGGAGCTGTTTTTT. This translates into CASSRDSLNTGELFF.

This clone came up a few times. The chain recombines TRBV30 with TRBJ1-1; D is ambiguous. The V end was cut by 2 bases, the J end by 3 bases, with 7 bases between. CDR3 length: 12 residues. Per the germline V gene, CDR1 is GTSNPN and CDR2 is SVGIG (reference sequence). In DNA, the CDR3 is TGTGCCTGGAGTCAACAAGACACTGAAGCTTTCTTT. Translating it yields CAWSQQDTEAFF.

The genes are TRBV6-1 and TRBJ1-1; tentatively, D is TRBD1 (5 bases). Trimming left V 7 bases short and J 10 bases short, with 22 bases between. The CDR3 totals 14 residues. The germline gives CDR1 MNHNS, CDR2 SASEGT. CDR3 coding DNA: TGTGCCAGCACTTGGGATTGGGGCGAGGAAGGAGCTTTCTTT. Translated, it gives CASTWDWGEEGAFF.

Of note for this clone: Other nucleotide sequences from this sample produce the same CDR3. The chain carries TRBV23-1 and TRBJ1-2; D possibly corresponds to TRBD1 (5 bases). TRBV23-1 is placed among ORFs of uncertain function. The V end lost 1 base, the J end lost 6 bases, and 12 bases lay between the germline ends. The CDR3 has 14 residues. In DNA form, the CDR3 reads TGCGCCAGCAGTCAATTAGAGGGGCTGGATGGCTACACCTTC. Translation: CASSQLEGLDGYTF.

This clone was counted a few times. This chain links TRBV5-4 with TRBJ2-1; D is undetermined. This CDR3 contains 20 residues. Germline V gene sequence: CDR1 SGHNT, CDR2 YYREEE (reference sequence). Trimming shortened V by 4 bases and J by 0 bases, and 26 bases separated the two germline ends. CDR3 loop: CASSQELSLKSYYSYNEQFF. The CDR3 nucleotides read TGTGCCAGCAGCCAGGAACTGTCCCTCAAGTCCTATTACTCCTACAATGAGCAGTTCTTC.